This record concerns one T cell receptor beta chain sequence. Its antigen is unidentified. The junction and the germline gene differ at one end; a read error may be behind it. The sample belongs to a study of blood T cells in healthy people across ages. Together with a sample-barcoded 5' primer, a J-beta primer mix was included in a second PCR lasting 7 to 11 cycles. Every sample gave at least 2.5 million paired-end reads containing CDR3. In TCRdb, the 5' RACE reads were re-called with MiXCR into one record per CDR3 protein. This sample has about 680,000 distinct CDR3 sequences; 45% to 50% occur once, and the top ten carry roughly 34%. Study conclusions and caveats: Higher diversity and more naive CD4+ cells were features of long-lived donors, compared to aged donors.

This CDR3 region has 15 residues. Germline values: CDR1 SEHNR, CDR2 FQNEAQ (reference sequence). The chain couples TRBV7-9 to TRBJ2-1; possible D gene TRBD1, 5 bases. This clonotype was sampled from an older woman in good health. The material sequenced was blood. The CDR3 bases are TGTGCCAACAGCCCGAACGCCGACAGTTCCAATGAGCAGTTCTTC. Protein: CANSPNADSSNEQFF.